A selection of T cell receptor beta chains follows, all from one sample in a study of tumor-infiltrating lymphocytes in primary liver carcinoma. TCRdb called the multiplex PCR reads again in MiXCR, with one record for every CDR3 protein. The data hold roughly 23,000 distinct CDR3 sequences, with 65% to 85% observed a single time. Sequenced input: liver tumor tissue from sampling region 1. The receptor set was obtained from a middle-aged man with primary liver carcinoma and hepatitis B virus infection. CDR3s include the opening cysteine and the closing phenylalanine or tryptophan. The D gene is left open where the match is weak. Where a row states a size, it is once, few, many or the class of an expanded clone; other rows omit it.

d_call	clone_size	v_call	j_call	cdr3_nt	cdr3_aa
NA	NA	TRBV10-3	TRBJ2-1	TGTGCCATCAGTGATATAGGGCTAAATGAGCAGTTCTTC	CAISDIGLNEQFF
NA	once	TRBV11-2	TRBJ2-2	TGTGCCAGCAGCTTTGCGGGATCGAGCGCCCGGGAGCTGTTTTTT	CASSFAGSSARELFF
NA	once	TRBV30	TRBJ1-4	TGTGCCTGGATCAGAACAGAAAATGAAAAACCGTTTTTT	CAWIRTENEKPFF
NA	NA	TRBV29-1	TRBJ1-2	TGCGGCATTAGTGTCAACTACGCTGGCTACACCTTC	CGISVNYAGYTF
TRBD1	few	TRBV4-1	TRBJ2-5	TGCGCCAGCAGCCTGGGGACAGGGGAGGTAGAGACCCCGTACTTT	CASSLGTGEVETPYF
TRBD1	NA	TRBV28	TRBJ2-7	TGTGTCAGCAGCGGAGGGGGACAGGGGACCTATGAGCAGTACTTC	CVSSGGGQGTYEQYF
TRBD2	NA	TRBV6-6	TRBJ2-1	TGTGCCAGCATCAAAGCGGGAAGGGCGGTGGGATCGTTCTTC	CASIKAGRAVGSFF
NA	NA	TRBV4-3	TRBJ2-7	TGCGCCAGCAGCCAAGATATGGGGGCGGGAGACGAGCAATACTTC	CASSQDMGAGDEQYF
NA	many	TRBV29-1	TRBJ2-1	TGCAGCGTTCCACTGCCCCTGAGCAATGAGCAGTTCTTC	CSVPLPLSNEQFF
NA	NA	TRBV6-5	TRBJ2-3	TGTGCCAGGAGTTTAAACTGGCGTACAGATACGCGGTATTTT	CARSLNWRTDTRYF
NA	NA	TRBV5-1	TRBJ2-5	TGCGCCAGCAGCCTACTGCCCCTTGGCCAAGGGACCCAGTACTTC	CASSLLPLGQGTQYF
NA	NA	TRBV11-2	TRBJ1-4	TGTGCCAGTAGCTTAGAATGGTTCGCTAATGAAAAACTGTTTTTT	CASSLEWFANEKLFF
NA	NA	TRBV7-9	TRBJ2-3	TGTGCCAGCAGTTCGGCAGGGGGGGGCTCGGATACGCAGTATTTT	CASSSAGGGSDTQYF
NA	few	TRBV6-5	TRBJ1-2	TGTGCCAGCTTGGGTTCAGAAGACTATACCTTC	CASLGSEDYTF
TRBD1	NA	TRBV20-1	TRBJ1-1	TGCAGTGTTAAGGGACAGGAGGAACGCACTGAAGCTTTCTTT	CSVKGQEERTEAFF
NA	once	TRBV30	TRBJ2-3	TGTGCCTGGTTTCAGGCGAGAGGGCCAGCAGATACGCAGTATTTT	CAWFQARGPADTQYF
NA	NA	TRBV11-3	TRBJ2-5	TGTGCCAGCAGCTTATGGCTTTATGGCGGGTATCAAGAGACCCAGTACTTC	CASSLWLYGGYQETQYF
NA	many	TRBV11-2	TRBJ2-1	TGTGCCAGCAGCTTAGATCCCGGGCGTGAGCAGTTCTTC	CASSLDPGREQFF